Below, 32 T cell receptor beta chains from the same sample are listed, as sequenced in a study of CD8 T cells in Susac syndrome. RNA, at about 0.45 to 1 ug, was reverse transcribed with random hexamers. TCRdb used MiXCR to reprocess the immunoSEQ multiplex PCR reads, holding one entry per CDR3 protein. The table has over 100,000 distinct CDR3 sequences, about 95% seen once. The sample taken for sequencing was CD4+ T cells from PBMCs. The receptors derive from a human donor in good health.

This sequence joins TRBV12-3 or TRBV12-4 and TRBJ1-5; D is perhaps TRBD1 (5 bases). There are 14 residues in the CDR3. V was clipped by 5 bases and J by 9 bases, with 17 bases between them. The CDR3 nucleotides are TGTGCCAGCAGTCTCCGGGCAGACGGGGGGCCCCAGCATTTT. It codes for CASSLRADGGPQHF.

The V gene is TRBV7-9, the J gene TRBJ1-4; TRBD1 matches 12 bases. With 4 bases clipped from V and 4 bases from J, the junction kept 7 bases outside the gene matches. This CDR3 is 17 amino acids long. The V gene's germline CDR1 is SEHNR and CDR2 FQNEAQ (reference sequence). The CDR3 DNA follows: TGTGCCAGCAGCTCCCGGGACAGGGGGCGATTTAATGAAAAACTGTTTTTT. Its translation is CASSSRDRGRFNEKLFF.

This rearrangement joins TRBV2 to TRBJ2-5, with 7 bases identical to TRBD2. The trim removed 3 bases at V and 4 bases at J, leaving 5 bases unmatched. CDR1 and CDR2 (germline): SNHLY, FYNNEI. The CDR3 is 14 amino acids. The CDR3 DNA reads TGTGCCAGCAGTGACGTGGTAGCGGGAGAGACCCAGTACTTC. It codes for CASSDVVAGETQYF.

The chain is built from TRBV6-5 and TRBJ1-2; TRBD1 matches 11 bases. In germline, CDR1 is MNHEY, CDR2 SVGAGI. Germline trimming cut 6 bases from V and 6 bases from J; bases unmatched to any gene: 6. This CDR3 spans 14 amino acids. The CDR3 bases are TGTGCCAGCAGCCCTAGGACAGGGGGCAATGGCTACACCTTC. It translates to CASSPRTGGNGYTF.

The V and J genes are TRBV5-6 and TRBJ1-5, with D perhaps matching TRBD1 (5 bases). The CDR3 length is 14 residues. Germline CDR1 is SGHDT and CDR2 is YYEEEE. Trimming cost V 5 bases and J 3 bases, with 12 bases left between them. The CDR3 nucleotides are TGTGCCAGCAGTTTACCAGGGTTCAATCAGCCCCAGCATTTT. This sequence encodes CASSLPGFNQPQHF. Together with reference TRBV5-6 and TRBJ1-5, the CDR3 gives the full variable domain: DAGVTQSPTHLIKTRGQQVTLRCSPKSGHDTVSWYQQALGQGPQFIFQYYEEEERQRGNFPDRFSGHQFPNYSSELNVNALLLGDSALYLCASSLPGFNQPQHFGDGTRLSIL.

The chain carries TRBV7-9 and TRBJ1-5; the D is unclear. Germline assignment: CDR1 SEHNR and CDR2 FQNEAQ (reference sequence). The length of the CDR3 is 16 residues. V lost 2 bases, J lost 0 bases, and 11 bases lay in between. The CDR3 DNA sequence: TGTGCCAGCAGCTTATGGCCAGGCGGTAGCAATCAGCCCCAGCATTTT. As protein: CASSLWPGGSNQPQHF.

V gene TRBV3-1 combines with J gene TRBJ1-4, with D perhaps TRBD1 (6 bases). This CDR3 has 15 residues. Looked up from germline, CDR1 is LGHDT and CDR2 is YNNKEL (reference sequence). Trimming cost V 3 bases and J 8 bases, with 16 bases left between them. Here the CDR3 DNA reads TGTGCCAGCAGCCACGGCACAGGGATCGGGGAAAAACTGTTTTTT. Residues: CASSHGTGIGEKLFF.

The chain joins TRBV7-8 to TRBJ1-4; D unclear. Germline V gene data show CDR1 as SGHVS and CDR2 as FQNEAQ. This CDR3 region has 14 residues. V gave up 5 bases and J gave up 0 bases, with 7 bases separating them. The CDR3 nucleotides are TGTGCCAGCAGCCTGGAAGCAACTAATGAAAAACTGTTTTTT. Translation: CASSLEATNEKLFF.

In DNA form, the CDR3 reads TGTGCCAGCAGCCAAAGGGGTAATAATTCACCCCTCCACTTT. Translation: CASSQRGNNSPLHF. The J gene is TRBJ1-6, the V gene TRBV4-2, with a weak D call TRBD1 (5 bases). The CDR3 has 14 amino acids. The V end lost 2 bases, the J end lost 5 bases, and 7 bases lay between the germline ends. CDR1 is LGHNA and CDR2 is YNFKEQ in the germline V gene.

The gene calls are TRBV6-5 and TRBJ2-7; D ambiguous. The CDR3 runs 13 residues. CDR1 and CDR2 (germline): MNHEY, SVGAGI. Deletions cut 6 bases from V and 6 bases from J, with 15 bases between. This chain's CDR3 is CASSRVSSGEQYF. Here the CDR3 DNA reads TGTGCCAGCAGCCGGGTCTCCTCGGGCGAGCAGTACTTC.

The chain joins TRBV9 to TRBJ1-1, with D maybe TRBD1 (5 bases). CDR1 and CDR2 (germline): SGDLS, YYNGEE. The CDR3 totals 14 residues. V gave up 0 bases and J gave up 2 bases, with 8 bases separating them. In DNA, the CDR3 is TGTGCCAGCAGCGTAGAAGGGACCAACACTGAAGCTTTCTTT. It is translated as CASSVEGTNTEAFF.

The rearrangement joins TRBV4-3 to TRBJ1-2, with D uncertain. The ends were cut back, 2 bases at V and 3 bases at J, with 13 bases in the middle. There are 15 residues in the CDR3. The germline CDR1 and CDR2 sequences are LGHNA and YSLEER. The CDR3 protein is CASSQNQPSYYGYTF. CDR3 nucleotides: TGCGCCAGCAGCCAAAACCAGCCTTCATACTATGGCTACACCTTC.

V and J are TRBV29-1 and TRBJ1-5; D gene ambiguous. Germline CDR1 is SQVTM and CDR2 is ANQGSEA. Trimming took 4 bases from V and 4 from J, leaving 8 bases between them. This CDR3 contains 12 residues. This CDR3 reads CSVGADNQPQHF. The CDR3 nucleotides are TGCAGCGTTGGGGCTGATAATCAGCCCCAGCATTTT.

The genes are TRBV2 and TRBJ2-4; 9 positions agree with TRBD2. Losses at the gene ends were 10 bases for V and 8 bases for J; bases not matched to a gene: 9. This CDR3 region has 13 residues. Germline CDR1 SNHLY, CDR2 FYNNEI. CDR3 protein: CATAGGNEDIQYF. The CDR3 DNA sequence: TGTGCCACCGCGGGGGGGAACGAGGACATTCAGTACTTC. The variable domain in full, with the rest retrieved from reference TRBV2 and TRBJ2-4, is EPEVTQTPSHQVTQMGQEVILRCVPISNHLYFYWYRQILGQKVEFLVSFYNNEISEKSEIFDDQFSVERPDGSNFTLKIRSTKLEDSAMYFCATAGGNEDIQYFGAGTRLSVL.

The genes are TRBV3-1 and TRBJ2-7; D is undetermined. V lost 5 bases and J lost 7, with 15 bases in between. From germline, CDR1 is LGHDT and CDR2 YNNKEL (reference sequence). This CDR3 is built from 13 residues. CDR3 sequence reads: CASSDLVEREQYF. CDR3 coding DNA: TGTGCCAGCAGCGACCTTGTGGAGCGAGAGCAGTACTTC.

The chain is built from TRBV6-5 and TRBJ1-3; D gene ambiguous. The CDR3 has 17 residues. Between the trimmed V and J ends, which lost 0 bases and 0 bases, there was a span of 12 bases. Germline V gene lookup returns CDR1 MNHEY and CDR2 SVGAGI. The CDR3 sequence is CASSYSYRSFSGNTIYF. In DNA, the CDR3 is TGTGCCAGCAGTTACTCGTACAGATCCTTCTCTGGAAACACCATATATTTT.

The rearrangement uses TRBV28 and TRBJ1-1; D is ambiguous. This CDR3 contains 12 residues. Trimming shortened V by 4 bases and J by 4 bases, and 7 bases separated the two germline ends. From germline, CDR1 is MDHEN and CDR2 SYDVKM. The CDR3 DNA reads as TGTGCCAGCAGTTCCCCCCTCACTGAAGCTTTCTTT. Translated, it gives CASSSPLTEAFF.

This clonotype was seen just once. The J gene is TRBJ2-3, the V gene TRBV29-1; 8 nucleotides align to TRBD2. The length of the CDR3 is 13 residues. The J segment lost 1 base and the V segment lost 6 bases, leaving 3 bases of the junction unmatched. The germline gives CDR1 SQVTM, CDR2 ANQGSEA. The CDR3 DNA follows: TGCAGCGTCGGGAGGGATGGCACAGATACGCAGTATTTT. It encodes CSVGRDGTDTQYF.

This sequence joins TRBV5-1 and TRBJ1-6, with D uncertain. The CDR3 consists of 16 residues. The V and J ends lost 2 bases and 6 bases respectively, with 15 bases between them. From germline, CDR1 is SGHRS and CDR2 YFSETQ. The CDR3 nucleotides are TGCGCCAGCAGCTTCGGAGGAGGGCGCATTAATTCACCCCTCCACTTT. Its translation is CASSFGGGRINSPLHF.

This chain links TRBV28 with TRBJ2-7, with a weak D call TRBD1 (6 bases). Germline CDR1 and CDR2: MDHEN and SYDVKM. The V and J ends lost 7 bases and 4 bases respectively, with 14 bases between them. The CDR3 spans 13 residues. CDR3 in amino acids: CASIQGRGYEQYF. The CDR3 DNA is TGTGCCAGCATACAGGGCAGGGGATACGAGCAGTACTTC.

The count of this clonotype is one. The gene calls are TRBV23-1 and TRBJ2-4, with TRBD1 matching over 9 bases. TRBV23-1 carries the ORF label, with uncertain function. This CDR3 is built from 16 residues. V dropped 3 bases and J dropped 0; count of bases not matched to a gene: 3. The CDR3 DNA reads TGCGCCAGCAGTCATCGGGGACAGGGAGCCAAAAACATTCAGTACTTC. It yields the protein CASSHRGQGAKNIQYF.

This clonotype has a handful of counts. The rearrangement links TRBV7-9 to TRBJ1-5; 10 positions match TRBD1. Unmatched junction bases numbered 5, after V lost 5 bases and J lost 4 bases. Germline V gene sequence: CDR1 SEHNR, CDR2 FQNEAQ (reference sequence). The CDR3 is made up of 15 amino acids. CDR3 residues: CASSPGQGDNQPQHF. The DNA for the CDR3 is TGTGCCAGCAGCCCAGGACAGGGGGATAATCAGCCCCAGCATTTT.

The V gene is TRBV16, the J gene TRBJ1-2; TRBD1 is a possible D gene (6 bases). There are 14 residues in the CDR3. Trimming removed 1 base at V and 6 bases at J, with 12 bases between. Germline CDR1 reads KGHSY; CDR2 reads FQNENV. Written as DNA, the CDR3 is TGTGCCAGCAGCCAATTCGGACAGAGAGATGGCTACACCTTC. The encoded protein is CASSQFGQRDGYTF.

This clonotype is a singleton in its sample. CDR3 sequence: CASSPGLSYEQYF. The CDR3 nucleotides are TGTGCCAGCTCACCAGGCCTCTCCTACGAGCAGTACTTC. This sequence joins TRBV18 and TRBJ2-7; D gene ambiguous. The germline V and J ends were trimmed by 2 bases and 0 bases, with 5 bases remaining between them. Germline V gene data show CDR1 as KGHSH and CDR2 as LQKENI. The CDR3 totals 13 residues.

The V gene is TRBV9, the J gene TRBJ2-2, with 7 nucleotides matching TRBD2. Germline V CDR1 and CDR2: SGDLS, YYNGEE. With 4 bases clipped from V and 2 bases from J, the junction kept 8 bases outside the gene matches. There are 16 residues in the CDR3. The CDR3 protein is CASSPTAGPNTGELFF. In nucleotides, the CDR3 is TGTGCCAGCAGCCCCACAGCGGGGCCCAACACCGGGGAGCTGTTTTTT. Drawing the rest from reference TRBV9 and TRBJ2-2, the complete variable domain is DSGVTQTPKHLITATGQRVTLRCSPRSGDLSVYWYQQSLDQGLQFLIQYYNGEERAKGNILERFSAQQFPDLHSELNLSSLELGDSALYFCASSPTAGPNTGELFFGEGSRLTVL.

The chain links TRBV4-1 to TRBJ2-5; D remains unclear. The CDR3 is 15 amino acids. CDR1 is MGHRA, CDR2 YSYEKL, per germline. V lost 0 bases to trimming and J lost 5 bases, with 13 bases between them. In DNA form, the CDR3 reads TGCGCCAGCAGCCAAGAATTCCCGTCTCGGGAGACCCAGTACTTC. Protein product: CASSQEFPSRETQYF.

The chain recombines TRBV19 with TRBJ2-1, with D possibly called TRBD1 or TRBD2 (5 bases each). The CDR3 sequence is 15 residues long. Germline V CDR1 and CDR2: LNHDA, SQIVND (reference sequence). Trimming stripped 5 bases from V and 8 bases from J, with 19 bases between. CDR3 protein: CASSSGTKDGDEQFF. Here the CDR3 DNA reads TGTGCCAGTAGTTCCGGGACGAAAGATGGGGATGAGCAGTTCTTC.

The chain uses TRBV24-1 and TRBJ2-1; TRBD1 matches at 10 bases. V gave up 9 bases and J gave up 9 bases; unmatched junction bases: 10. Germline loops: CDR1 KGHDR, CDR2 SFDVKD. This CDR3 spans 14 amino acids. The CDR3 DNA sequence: TGTGCCACCCGCGGGACAGGGGAAGGGGGTGAGCAGTTCTTC. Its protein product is CATRGTGEGGEQFF.

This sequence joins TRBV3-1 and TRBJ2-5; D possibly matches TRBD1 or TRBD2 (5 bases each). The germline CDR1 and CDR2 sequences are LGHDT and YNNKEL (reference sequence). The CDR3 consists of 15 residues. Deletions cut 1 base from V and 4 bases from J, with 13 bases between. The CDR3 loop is CASSQVAGRGETQYF. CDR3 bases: TGTGCCAGCAGCCAAGTAGCAGGGAGAGGAGAGACCCAGTACTTC.

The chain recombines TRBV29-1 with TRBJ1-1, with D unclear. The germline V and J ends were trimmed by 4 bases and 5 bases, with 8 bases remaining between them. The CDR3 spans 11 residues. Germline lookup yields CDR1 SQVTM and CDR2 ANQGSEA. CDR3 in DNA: TGCAGCGTTGCCAGAGGAACTGAAGCTTTCTTT. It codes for CSVARGTEAFF.

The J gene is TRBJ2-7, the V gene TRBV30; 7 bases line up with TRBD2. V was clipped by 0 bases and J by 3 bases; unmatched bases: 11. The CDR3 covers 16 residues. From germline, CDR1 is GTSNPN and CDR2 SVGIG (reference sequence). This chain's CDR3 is CAWSVTRTSDFYEQYF. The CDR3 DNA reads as TGTGCCTGGAGTGTCACCCGCACTAGCGATTTCTACGAGCAGTACTTC.

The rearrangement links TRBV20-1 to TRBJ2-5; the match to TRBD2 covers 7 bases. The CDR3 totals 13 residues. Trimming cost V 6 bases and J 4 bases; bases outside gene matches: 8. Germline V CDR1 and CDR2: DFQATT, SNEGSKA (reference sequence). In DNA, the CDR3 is TGCAGTGCACCGAAAGGGAGGGGAGAGACCCAGTACTTC. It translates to CSAPKGRGETQYF.